The source of this T cell receptor beta chain is a study of blood T cell repertoires in COVID-19. For the study at large: Collection of acute and convalescent COVID-19 samples took place in the United States, Italy and Spain.

Here immunoSEQ multiplex PCR was the method, and the copy in TCRdb shows in-frame clones only, minus some. The repertoire has approximately 260,000 clones, 75% to 85% of them found once; the top ten carry around 12%. V lost 4 bases, J lost 7 bases, and 11 bases lay in between. The CDR3 spans 13 residues. CDR1 and CDR2 from the germline V gene are SQVTM and ANQGSEA. Sequencing was done on a sample of peripheral blood. The clonotype comes from a woman aged 60 to 75 with active or convalescent COVID-19. V and J are TRBV29-1 and TRBJ1-6; D is possibly TRBD1 (5 bases). The CDR3 DNA reads TGCAGCGTTGCGGTGGGGCCGAATTCACCCCTCCACTTT. Translating it yields CSVAVGPNSPLHF. The full variable domain, in which reference TRBV29-1 and TRBJ1-6 provide the parts outside the CDR3, is SAVISQKPSRDICQRGTSLTIQCQVDSQVTMMFWYRQQPGQSLTLIATANQGSEATYESGFVIDKFPISRPNLTFSTLTVSNMSPEDSSIYLCSVAVGPNSPLHFGNGTRLTVT.